The sequence of this T cell receptor (beta chain) was determined in a study of T cells after yellow fever vaccination. This CDR3 is built from 14 residues. V was clipped by 4 bases and J by 5 bases, with 11 bases between them. Germline CDR1 LGHDT, CDR2 YNNKEL (reference sequence). From the 5' RACE reads, TCRdb called clonotypes with MiXCR, one entry per CDR3 protein. The sample has 340,000 or so distinct CDR3 sequences; approximately 12% are singletons. Regarding the study as a whole: Contaminating bulk clonotypes could be abundant in FACS-sorted repertoires. The study found a weaker secondary response that peaked faster, day 5 versus 15.

As to this clonotype: Its target is unknown.

The material was CD4+ T cells sorted from PBMCs, obtained 15 days after the yellow fever booster vaccination. The chain employs TRBV3-1 and TRBJ1-4; D remains ambiguous. The receptor was derived from a man aged 18-30 years who received the YFV17D yellow fever vaccine. CDR3 nucleotide sequence: TGTGCCAGCAGCCGTAGAGAAGCGAATGAAAAACTGTTTTTT. Translation gives CASSRREANEKLFF.